This record looks at one T cell receptor beta chain sequence and its context. Its antigen remains unknown. The primer mix had 60 Vbeta and 13 Jbeta primers. Original processing notes: Approximately 12 million of roughly 81 million unique TCR beta chains were shared, per a later count. Profiled with immunoSEQ multiplex PCR; TCRdb holds only in-frame clones, not every one. V, J and clone size are those of that table, while D and trimming were read from the DNA. Of some 70,000 clones in the sample, about four fifths were seen once. This record comes from a study of cytomegalovirus exposure and HLA in healthy donors. Study-wide results and caveats: Later analysis identified several of the most significant clusters that appeared linked to common viral pathogens. Investigators reported around 150 TCR beta chains as tied to cytomegalovirus.

CDR1 and CDR2 (germline): MDHEN, SYDVKM. The CDR3 consists of 15 residues. V was cut by 9 bases and J by 2 bases, with 17 bases left in between. Donors likely had unrecorded immune exposures despite being nominally healthy when sampled. The clonotype originates from a man younger than 35 in good health and CMV-seropositive. The V and J genes are TRBV28 and TRBJ1-3; tentatively, D is TRBD1 (5 bases). Specimen: PBMCs. The CDR3 sequence: CASRGRTLPGNTIYF. DNA of the CDR3: TGTGCCAGTCGGGGGAGAACTTTGCCTGGAAACACCATATATTTT.